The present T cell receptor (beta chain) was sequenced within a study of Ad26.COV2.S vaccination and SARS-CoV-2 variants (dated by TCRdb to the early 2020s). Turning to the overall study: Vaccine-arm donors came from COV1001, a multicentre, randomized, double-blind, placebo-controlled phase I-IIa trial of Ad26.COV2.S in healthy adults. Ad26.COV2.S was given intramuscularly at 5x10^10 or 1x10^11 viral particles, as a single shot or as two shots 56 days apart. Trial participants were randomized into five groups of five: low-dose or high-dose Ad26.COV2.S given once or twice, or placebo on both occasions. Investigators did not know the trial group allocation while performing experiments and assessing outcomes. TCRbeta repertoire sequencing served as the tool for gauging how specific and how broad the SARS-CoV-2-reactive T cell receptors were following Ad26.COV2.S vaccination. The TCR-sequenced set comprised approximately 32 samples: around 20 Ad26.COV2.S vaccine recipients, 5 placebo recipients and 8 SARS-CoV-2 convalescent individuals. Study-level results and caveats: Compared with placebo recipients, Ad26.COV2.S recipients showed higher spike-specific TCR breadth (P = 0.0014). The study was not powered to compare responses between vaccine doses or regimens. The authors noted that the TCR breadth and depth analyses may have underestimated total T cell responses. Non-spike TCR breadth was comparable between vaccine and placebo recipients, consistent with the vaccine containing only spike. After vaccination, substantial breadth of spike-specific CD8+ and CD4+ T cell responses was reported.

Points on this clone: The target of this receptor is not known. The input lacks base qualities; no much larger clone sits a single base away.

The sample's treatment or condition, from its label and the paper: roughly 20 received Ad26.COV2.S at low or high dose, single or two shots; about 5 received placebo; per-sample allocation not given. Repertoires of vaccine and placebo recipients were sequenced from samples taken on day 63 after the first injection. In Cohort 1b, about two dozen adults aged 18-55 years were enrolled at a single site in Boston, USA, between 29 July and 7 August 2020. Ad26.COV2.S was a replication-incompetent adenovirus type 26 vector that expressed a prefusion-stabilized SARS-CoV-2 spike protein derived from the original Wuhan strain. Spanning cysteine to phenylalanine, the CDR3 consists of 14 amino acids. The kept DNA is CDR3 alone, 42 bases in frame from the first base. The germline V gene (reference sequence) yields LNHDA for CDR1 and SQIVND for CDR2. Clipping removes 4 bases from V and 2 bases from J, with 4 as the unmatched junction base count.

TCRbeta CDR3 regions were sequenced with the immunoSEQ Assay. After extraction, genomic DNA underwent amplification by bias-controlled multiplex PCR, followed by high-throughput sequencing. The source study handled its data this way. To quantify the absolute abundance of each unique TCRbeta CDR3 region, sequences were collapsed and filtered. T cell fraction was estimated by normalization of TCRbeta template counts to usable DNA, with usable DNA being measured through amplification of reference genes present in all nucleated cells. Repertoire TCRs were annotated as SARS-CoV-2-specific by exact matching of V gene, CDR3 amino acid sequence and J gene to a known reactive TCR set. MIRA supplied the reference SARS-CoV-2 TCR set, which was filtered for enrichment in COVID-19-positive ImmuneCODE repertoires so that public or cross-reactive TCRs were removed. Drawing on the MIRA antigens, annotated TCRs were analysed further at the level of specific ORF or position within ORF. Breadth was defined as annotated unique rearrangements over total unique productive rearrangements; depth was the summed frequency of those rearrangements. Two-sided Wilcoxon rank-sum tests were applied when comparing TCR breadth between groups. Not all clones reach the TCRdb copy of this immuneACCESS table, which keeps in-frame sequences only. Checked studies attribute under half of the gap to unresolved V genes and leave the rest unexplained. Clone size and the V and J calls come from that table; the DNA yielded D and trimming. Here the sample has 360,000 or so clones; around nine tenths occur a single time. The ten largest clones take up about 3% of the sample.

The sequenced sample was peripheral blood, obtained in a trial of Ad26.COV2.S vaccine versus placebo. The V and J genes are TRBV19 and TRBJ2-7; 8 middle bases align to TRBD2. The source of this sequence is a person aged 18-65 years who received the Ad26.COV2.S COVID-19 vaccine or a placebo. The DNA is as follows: TGTGCCAGTAGTACCCGGACTAGCCCCTACGAGCAGTACTTC. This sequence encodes CASSTRTSPYEQYF.